This passage covers 18 T cell receptor beta chains from one sample sequenced in a study of technical replicates of blood from several donors. Sequenced by immunoSEQ multiplex PCR; TCRdb stores in-frame clones only, minus some. The table lists approximately 75,000 clones, over 85% of them singletons. Material: T cells isolated from PBMCs. The receptors were sampled from a human donor in good health.

CDR3 nucleotides: TGTGCCAGCAGCTTTACAGGGTCCGGGGAGCTGTTTTTT. Translated: CASSFTGSGELFF. The V and J genes are TRBV7-3 and TRBJ2-2, with D possibly being TRBD1 (6 bases). Trimming pared 3 bases from V and 6 bases from J, leaving 8 bases between. Per germline, CDR1 SGHTA and CDR2 FQGTGA. The CDR3 runs 13 residues.

The chain recombines TRBV30 with TRBJ2-2, with D possibly TRBD2 on 6 matching bases. This CDR3 has 16 amino acids. The germline gives CDR1 GTSNPN, CDR2 SVGIG (reference sequence). V was pared by 1 base and J by 2 bases, with 14 bases between. The CDR3 bases are TGTGCCTGGAGTGCGGGACTCCTACTAAACACCGGGGAGCTGTTTTTT. Protein sequence: CAWSAGLLLNTGELFF.

The CDR3 is CAWSVQGDEAFF. DNA of the CDR3: TGTGCCTGGAGTGTACAGGGTGATGAAGCTTTCTTT. The V gene is TRBV30, the J gene TRBJ1-1; a weak D match, TRBD1 (6 bases). Per the germline V gene, CDR1 is GTSNPN and CDR2 is SVGIG (reference sequence). This CDR3 has 12 amino acids. The V gene lost 0 bases and the J gene lost 7 bases, with 9 bases spanning the gap.

This chain connects TRBV27 to TRBJ2-2; 8 bases are shared with TRBD1. Germline V gives CDR1 MNHEY, CDR2 SMNVEV (reference sequence). Trimming took 5 bases from V and 6 from J; bases not matched to a gene: 11. The CDR3 is made up of 16 amino acids. For the CDR3, the DNA is TGTGCCAGCAGTCTCCAGGACAGGGTGAGGGCCGGGGAGCTGTTTTTT. It codes for CASSLQDRVRAGELFF.

This clone was counted once. The rearrangement links TRBV11-2 to TRBJ2-1; 9 bases are shared with TRBD2. CDR1 is SGHAT and CDR2 is FQNNGV in the germline V gene. CDR3 size: 18 residues. V lost 5 bases and J lost 6; bases outside the gene matches: 17. As DNA, the CDR3 is TGTGCCAGCAGCAACCCCGGGACTAGCCAATTCTGGGGCAATGAGCAGTTCTTC. Translation: CASSNPGTSQFWGNEQFF. Full variable domain (missing parts from reference TRBV11-2 and TRBJ2-1): EAGVAQSPRYKIIEKRQSVAFWCNPISGHATLYWYQQILGQGPKLLIQFQNNGVVDDSQLPKDRFSAERLKGVDSTLKIQPAKLEDSAVYLCASSNPGTSQFWGNEQFFGPGTRLTVL.

This clone came up once. The chain uses TRBV5-6 and TRBJ2-1; D gene uncertain. The V gene lost 3 bases and the J gene lost 7 bases, with 5 bases spanning the gap. The CDR3 length is 11 residues. In germline, CDR1 is SGHDT, CDR2 YYEEEE. The CDR3: CASSWQNEQFF. In DNA form, the CDR3 reads TGTGCCAGCAGCTGGCAGAATGAGCAGTTCTTC.

This chain joins TRBV11-2 and TRBJ2-7; D is undetermined. This CDR3 is 14 amino acids long. From germline, CDR1 is SGHAT and CDR2 FQNNGV. V lost 0 bases and J lost 1, with 7 bases in between. The CDR3 here is CASSLDSGSYEQYF. In DNA form, the CDR3 reads TGTGCCAGCAGCTTAGATTCAGGATCCTACGAGCAGTACTTC.

The rearrangement uses TRBV2 and TRBJ2-7; D may be TRBD1 (6 bases). The V gene's germline CDR1 is SNHLY and CDR2 FYNNEI. Deletions cut 4 bases from V and 5 bases from J, with 9 bases between. The CDR3 loop spans 12 amino acids. As DNA, the CDR3 is TGTGCCAGCAGTGCCCCAGGGGACGAGCAGTACTTC. This encodes CASSAPGDEQYF.

This clone is a singleton in its sample. The chain carries TRBV9 and TRBJ2-1; perhaps TRBD2 as D (6 bases). There are 15 residues in the CDR3. Deletions cut 0 bases from V and 6 bases from J, with 13 bases between. Germline CDR1 is SGDLS and CDR2 is YYNGEE. The CDR3 loop reads CASSVGSGVLNEQFF. The CDR3 DNA reads TGTGCCAGCAGCGTAGGATCGGGAGTACTCAATGAGCAGTTCTTC.

The chain joins TRBV29-1 to TRBJ1-2, with 7 bases identical to TRBD1. From germline, CDR1 is SQVTM and CDR2 ANQGSEA. This CDR3 is built from 12 residues. After removal of 7 bases from V and 2 bases from J, the junction contained 4 bases not matched to a gene. This CDR3 reads CSAGDRNYGYTF. The CDR3 DNA sequence: TGCAGCGCGGGGGACAGAAACTATGGCTACACCTTC.

This clone has just one count. The chain couples TRBV2 to TRBJ1-2, with D hard to call. CDR1 is SNHLY and CDR2 is FYNNEI in the germline V gene. The V end was cut by 3 bases, the J end by 1 base, with 6 bases between. This CDR3 spans 13 amino acids. The CDR3 reads CASSDSVNYGYTF. CDR3 nucleotide sequence: TGTGCCAGCAGTGACAGCGTTAACTATGGCTACACCTTC.

J is TRBJ2-1 and V is TRBV20-1; the D is unclear. Germline V gives CDR1 DFQATT, CDR2 SNEGSKA (reference sequence). CDR3 length: 10 amino acids. The CDR3 spells CTSLYNEQFF. The CDR3 bases are TGCACCTCTTTGTACAATGAGCAGTTCTTC.

CDR3 bases: TGCGCCAGCACCCCAGGGCTAGCGGGACCGGGCGGGGAGCTGTTTTTT. As protein: CASTPGLAGPGGELFF. J is TRBJ2-2 and V is TRBV23-1; 9 positions agree with TRBD2. TRBV23-1 is an ORF for which the function is uncertain. J gave up 7 bases and V 7 bases, and 13 bases lay outside the gene matches. The CDR3 consists of 16 residues.

This chain joins TRBV7-3 and TRBJ2-7; weak D call: TRBD2 (6 bases). V dropped 0 bases and J dropped 7 bases, with 7 bases sitting between them. The CDR3 covers 12 residues. Germline lookup yields CDR1 SGHTA and CDR2 FQGTGA. Written as DNA, the CDR3 is TGTGCCAGCAGCTTAACCGGAGGGGAGCAGTACTTC. This codes for CASSLTGGEQYF.

The CDR3 DNA reads TGTGCCAGCAGCCCCGGGACAGGGCTCAATACGCAGTATTTT. Translating gives CASSPGTGLNTQYF. This chain links TRBV6-5 with TRBJ2-3; 9 nucleotides line up with TRBD1. Unmatched junction bases numbered 8, after V lost 6 bases and J lost 7 bases. From germline, CDR1 is MNHEY and CDR2 SVGAGI. The CDR3 is 14 residues long.

The count of this clone is one. This chain connects TRBV19 to TRBJ2-2, with D hard to call. The CDR3 has 17 residues. CDR1 LNHDA and CDR2 SQIVND come from the germline V gene (reference sequence). V gave up 0 bases and J gave up 5 bases, with 16 bases separating them. The CDR3 region has the DNA TGTGCCAGTAGTATAGACCCAAACCTACCATGGACCGGGGAGCTGTTTTTT. Encoded protein: CASSIDPNLPWTGELFF.

The chain carries TRBV11-2 and TRBJ2-7; 9 bases line up with TRBD2. The CDR3 length is 16 residues. Per the germline V gene, CDR1 is SGHAT and CDR2 is FQNNGV. Trimming took 4 bases from V and 3 from J; bases not matched to a gene: 10. The CDR3 nucleotides are TGTGCCAGCAGCTCTATTAGCGGGAGTACATACTACGAGCAGTACTTC. This sequence encodes CASSSISGSTYYEQYF. Full variable domain (rest looked up from reference TRBV11-2 and TRBJ2-7): EAGVAQSPRYKIIEKRQSVAFWCNPISGHATLYWYQQILGQGPKLLIQFQNNGVVDDSQLPKDRFSAERLKGVDSTLKIQPAKLEDSAVYLCASSSISGSTYYEQYFGPGTRLTVT.

The chain couples TRBV19 to TRBJ2-2; TRBD1 agrees at 7 bases. This CDR3 region has 15 residues. Looked up from germline, CDR1 is LNHDA and CDR2 is SQIVND (reference sequence). J gave up 5 bases and V 3 bases, and 6 bases lay outside the gene matches. The CDR3 DNA reads as TGTGCCAGTAGTATCCACAGGGGCAAGACCGGGGAGCTGTTTTTT. This encodes CASSIHRGKTGELFF. Combining the CDR3 with reference TRBV19 and TRBJ2-2 gives the whole variable domain DGGITQSPKYLFRKEGQNVTLSCEQNLNHDAMYWYRQDPGQGLRLIYYSQIVNDFQKGDIAEGYSVSREKKESFPLTVTSAQKNPTAFYLCASSIHRGKTGELFFGEGSRLTVL.